The 13 T cell receptor beta chains reported below all come from one sample, sequenced in a study of cytomegalovirus exposure and HLA in healthy donors. It was with 60 Vbeta and 13 Jbeta primers that the PCR ran. Repertoires were generated with immunoSEQ multiplex PCR, while TCRdb's copy carries only in-frame clones and drops some. The sample holds about 130,000 clones, more than 80% seen once. Sequenced material: PBMCs. Source of these receptors: a woman between 25 and 40 years old in good health and CMV-seropositive.

The rearrangement links TRBV19 to TRBJ2-7, with 7 positions matching TRBD1. CDR3 size: 17 residues. Germline trimming cut 4 bases from V and 6 bases from J; bases unmatched to any gene: 18. CDR1 and CDR2 from the germline V gene are LNHDA and SQIVND (reference sequence). The CDR3 nucleotides read TGTGCCAGTAGTACCTTCCTTACAGGGGCGGCCTCCCGCGAGCAGTACTTC. It encodes CASSTFLTGAASREQYF.

This sequence joins TRBV2 and TRBJ1-2, with D maybe TRBD1 (5 bases). Germline CDR1 reads SNHLY; CDR2 reads FYNNEI. The CDR3 length is 15 residues. V gave up 8 bases and J gave up 5 bases, with 21 bases separating them. The CDR3 region has the DNA TGTGCCAGCTACGATATAGGCGGGACGGAATATGGCTACACCTTC. As protein: CASYDIGGTEYGYTF.

This chain connects TRBV5-5 to TRBJ1-1; D may be TRBD1 (6 bases). In germline, CDR1 is SGHKS, CDR2 YYEKEE (reference sequence). The length of the CDR3 is 14 residues. The V end was cut by 0 bases, the J end by 6 bases, with 12 bases between. The CDR3 DNA sequence: TGTGCCAGCAGCTTGGACAGGGCAAGCGCTGAAGCTTTCTTT. This gives the protein CASSLDRASAEAFF.

The chain combines TRBV28 with TRBJ2-1, with a weak D call TRBD2 (6 bases). Germline-derived CDR1 and CDR2 are MDHEN and SYDVKM. V shed 5 bases and J shed 12 bases, with 23 bases lying between them. This CDR3 is built from 15 residues. In DNA form, the CDR3 reads TGTGCCAGCAGTGCTACTAGCTACCCGTCTAGGAGGCAGTTCTTC. This codes for CASSATSYPSRRQFF.

V usage is TRBV5-1 and J usage is TRBJ1-5; TRBD1 aligns across 8 bases. Losses at the gene ends were 4 bases for V and 1 base for J; bases not matched to a gene: 4. CDR1 and CDR2 from the germline V gene are SGHRS and YFSETQ. This CDR3 is 15 amino acids long. As DNA, the CDR3 is TGCGCCAGCAGCGCGACAGGGGTGAGCAATCAGCCCCAGCATTTT. This codes for CASSATGVSNQPQHF.

This sequence joins TRBV9 and TRBJ2-3; 7 bases line up with TRBD2. The CDR3 spans 15 residues. Trimming removed 0 bases from V and 4 bases from J; junction bases left unmatched: 5. Germline CDR1 and CDR2: SGDLS and YYNGEE. CDR3 DNA: TGTGCCAGCAGCGTAGGGTCGGGGGGAGCAGATACGCAGTATTTT. It translates to CASSVGSGGADTQYF.

This clone was picked up one time. The chain uses TRBV2 and TRBJ1-2; 9 bases fit TRBD1. V lost 10 bases and J lost 2; bases outside the gene matches: 5. The CDR3 has 13 amino acids. Germline V gene lookup returns CDR1 SNHLY and CDR2 FYNNEI. The CDR3 DNA reads TGTGCCATCCTGGACAGGGGAAACTATGGCTACACCTTC. This codes for CAILDRGNYGYTF.

This rearrangement joins TRBV6-1 to TRBJ1-2; 8 bases line up with TRBD1. Germline lookup yields CDR1 MNHNS and CDR2 SASEGT. The trim removed 4 bases at V and 4 bases at J, leaving 11 bases unmatched. CDR3 length: 16 amino acids. This CDR3 reads CASSAEDRVESYGYTF. The CDR3 nucleotides read TGTGCCAGCAGTGCCGAGGACAGGGTGGAGAGCTATGGCTACACCTTC.

In this sample, this clone turned up a few times. The V call is TRBV6-5, the J call TRBJ1-2; 7 bases align to TRBD1. The germline gives CDR1 MNHEY, CDR2 SVGAGI. This CDR3 has 13 residues. V was pared by 0 bases and J by 7 bases, with 2 bases of the junction left unmatched. The CDR3 reads CASSYSDRAGYTF. The DNA for the CDR3 is TGTGCCAGCAGTTACTCCGACAGGGCTGGCTACACCTTC.

The chain has TRBV6-6 and TRBJ1-4; unclear D gene. Trimming pared 4 bases from V and 5 bases from J, leaving 14 bases between. CDR3 length: 15 amino acids. The V gene's germline CDR1 is MNHNY and CDR2 SVGAGI (reference sequence). CDR3 bases: TGTGCCAGCAGTTCCCCTGGCTCCCCCAATGAAAAACTGTTTTTT. Its protein is CASSSPGSPNEKLFF.

The chain uses TRBV6-5 and TRBJ2-2; D call uncertain. Germline V gene lookup returns CDR1 MNHEY and CDR2 SVGAGI. V lost 6 bases and J 0 bases, leaving 8 bases between the germline ends. This CDR3 comprises 14 residues. CDR3 loop: CASSNTANTGELFF. CDR3 DNA: TGTGCCAGCAGCAACACCGCGAACACCGGGGAGCTGTTTTTT.

J is TRBJ1-2 and V is TRBV27; 9 positions match TRBD1. After removal of 5 bases from V and 7 bases from J, the junction contained 17 bases not matched to a gene. Germline CDR1 and CDR2: MNHEY and SMNVEV (reference sequence). CDR3 length: 17 residues. In nucleotides, the CDR3 is TGTGCCAGCAGTCTACACCCGACAGGGGGGGTTAGTGGTGGCTACACCTTC. Protein sequence: CASSLHPTGGVSGGYTF.

The chain uses TRBV15 and TRBJ1-2; D perhaps matches TRBD1 (6 bases). The V gene's germline CDR1 is LNHNV and CDR2 YYDKDF (reference sequence). Trimming stripped 8 bases from V and 5 bases from J, with 18 bases between. The CDR3 is 14 amino acids. CDR3 coding DNA: TGTGCCACCTCCGCACAGGGATATCGGTATGGCTACACCTTC. Its protein is CATSAQGYRYGYTF.